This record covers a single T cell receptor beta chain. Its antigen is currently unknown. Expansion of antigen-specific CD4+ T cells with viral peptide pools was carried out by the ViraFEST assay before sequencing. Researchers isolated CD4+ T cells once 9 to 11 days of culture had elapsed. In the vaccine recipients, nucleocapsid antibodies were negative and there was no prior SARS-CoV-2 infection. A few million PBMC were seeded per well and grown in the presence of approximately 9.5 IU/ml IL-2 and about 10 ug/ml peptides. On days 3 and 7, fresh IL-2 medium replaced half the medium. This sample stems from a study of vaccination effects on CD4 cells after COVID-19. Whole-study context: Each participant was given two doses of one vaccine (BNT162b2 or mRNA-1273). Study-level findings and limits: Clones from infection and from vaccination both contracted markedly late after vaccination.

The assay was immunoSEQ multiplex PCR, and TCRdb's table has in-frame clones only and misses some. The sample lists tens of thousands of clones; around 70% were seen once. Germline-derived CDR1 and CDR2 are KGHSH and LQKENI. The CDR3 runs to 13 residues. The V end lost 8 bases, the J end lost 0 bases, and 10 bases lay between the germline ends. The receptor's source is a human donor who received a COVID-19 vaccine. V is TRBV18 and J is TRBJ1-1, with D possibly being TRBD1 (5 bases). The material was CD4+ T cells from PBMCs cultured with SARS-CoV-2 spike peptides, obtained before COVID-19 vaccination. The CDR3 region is CASRREVNTEAFF. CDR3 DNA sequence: TGTGCCAGCCGCAGGGAGGTGAACACTGAAGCTTTCTTT.